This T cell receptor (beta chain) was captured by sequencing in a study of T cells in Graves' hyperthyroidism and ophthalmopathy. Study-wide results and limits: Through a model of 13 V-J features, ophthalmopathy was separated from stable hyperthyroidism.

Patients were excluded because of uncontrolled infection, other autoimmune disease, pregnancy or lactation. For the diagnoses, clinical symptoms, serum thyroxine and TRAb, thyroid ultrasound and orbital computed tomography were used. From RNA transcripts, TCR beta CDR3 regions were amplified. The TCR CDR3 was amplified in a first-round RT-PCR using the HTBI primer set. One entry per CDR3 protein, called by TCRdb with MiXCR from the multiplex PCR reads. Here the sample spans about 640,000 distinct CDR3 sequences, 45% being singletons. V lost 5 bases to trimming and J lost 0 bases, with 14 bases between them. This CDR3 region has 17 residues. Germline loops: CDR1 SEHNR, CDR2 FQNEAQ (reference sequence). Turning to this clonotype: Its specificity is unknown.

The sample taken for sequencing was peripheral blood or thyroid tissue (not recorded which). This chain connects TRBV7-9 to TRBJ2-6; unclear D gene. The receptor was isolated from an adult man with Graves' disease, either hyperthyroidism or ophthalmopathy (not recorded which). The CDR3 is CASSTGSRNSGANVLTF. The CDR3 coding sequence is TGTGCCAGCAGCACCGGGTCTAGGAACTCTGGGGCCAACGTCCTGACTTTC.